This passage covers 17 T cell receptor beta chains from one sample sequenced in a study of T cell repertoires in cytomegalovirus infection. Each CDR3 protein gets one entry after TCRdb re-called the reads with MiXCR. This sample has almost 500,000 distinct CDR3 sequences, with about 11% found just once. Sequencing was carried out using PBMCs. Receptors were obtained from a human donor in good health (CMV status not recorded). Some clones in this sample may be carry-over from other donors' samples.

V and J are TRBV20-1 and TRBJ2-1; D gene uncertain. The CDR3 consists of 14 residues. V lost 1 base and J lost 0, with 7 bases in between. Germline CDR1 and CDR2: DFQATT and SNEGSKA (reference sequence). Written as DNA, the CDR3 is TGCAGTGCTAGAGTCGTTAGCTCCTACAATGAGCAGTTCTTC. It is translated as CSARVVSSYNEQFF.

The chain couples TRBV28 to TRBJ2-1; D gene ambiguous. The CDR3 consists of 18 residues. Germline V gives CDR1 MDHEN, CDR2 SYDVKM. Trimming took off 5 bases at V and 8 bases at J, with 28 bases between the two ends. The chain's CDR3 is CASSRNTPGRQKRDEQFF. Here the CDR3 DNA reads TGTGCCAGCAGTCGGAACACTCCGGGCCGCCAAAAACGGGATGAGCAGTTCTTC.

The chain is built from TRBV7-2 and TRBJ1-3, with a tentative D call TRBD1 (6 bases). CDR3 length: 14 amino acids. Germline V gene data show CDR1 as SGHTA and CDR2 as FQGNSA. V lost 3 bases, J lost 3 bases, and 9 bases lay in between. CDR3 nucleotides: TGTGCCAGCAGCTTTACAGGGTTTGGAAACACCATATATTTT. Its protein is CASSFTGFGNTIYF.

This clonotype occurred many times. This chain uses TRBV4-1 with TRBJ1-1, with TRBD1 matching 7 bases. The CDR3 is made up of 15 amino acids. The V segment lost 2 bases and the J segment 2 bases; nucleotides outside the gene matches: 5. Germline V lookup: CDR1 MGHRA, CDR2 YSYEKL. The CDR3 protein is CASSQSGQTNTEAFF. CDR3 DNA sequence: TGCGCCAGCAGCCAATCGGGACAGACAAACACTGAAGCTTTCTTT.

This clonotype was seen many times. For the CDR3, the DNA is TGTGCCAGCAGCTCTACAGGGAGCTTGTCCTACAATGAGCAGTTCTTC. It codes for CASSSTGSLSYNEQFF. The gene calls are TRBV11-3 and TRBJ2-1, with D maybe TRBD1 (6 bases). The V end lost 4 bases, the J end lost 1 base, and 14 bases lay between the germline ends. The CDR3 runs 16 residues. CDR1 and CDR2 (germline): SGHNT, YENEEA.

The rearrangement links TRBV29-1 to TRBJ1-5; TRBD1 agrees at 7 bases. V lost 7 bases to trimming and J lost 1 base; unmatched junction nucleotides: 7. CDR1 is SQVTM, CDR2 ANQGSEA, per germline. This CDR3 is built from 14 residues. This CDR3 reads CSGVQGTSNQPQHF. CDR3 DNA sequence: TGCAGCGGTGTACAGGGGACAAGCAATCAGCCCCAGCATTTT.

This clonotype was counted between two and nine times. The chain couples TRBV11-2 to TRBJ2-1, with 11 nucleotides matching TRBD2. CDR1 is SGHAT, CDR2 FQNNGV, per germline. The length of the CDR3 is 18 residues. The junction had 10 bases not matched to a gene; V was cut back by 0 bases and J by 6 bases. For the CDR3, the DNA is TGTGCCAGCAGCTTAGATGGAGAACTAGCGGGAGTTGGCAATGAGCAGTTCTTC. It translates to CASSLDGELAGVGNEQFF.

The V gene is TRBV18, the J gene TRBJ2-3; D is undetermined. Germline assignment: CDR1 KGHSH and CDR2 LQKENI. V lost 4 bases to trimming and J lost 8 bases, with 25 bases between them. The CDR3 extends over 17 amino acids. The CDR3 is CASSLRSLRTLGGTQYF. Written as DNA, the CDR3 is TGTGCCAGCTCACTTCGGTCTCTAAGAACCCTCGGCGGTACGCAGTATTTT.

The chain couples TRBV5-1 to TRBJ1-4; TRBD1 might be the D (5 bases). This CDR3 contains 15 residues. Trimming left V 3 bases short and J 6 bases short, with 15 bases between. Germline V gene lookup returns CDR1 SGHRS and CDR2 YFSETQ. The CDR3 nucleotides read TGCGCCAGCAGCTCCGGGGGAAGGCGTGATGAAAAACTGTTTTTT. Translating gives CASSSGGRRDEKLFF.

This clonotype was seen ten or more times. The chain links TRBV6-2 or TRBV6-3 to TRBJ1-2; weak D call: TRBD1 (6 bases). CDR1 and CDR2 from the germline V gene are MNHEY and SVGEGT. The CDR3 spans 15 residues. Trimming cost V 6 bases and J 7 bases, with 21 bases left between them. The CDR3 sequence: CASSSLGTGGSGYTF. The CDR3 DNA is TGTGCCAGCAGCTCCCTCGGCACGGGGGGCTCTGGCTACACCTTC.

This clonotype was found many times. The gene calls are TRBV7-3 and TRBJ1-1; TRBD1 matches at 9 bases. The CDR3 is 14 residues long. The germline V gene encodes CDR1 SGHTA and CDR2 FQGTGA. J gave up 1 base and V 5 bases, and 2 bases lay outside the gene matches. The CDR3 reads CASSEQGANTEAFF. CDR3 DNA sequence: TGTGCCAGCAGCGAACAGGGGGCGAACACTGAAGCTTTCTTT.

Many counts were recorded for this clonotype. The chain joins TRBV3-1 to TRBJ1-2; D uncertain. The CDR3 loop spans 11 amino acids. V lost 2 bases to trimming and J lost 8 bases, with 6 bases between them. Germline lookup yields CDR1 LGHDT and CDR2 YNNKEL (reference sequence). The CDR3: CASSQSGGYTF. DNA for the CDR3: TGTGCCAGCAGCCAATCCGGGGGCTACACCTTC.

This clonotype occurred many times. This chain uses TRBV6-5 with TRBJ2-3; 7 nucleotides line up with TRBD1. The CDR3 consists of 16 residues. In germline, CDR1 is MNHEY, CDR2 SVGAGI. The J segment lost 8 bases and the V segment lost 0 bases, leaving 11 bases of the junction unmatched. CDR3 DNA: TGTGCCAGCAGTTACTCTCGACAGGGCAAACTTGCTACGCAGTATTTT. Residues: CASSYSRQGKLATQYF.

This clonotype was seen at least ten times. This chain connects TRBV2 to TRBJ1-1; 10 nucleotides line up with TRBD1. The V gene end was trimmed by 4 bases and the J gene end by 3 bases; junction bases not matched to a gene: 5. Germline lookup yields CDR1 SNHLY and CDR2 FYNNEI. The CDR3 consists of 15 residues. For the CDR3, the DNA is TGTGCCAGCAGTGTGGGACAGGGGAGGGACACTGAAGCTTTCTTT. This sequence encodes CASSVGQGRDTEAFF. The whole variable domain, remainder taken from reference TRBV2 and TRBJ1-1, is EPEVTQTPSHQVTQMGQEVILRCVPISNHLYFYWYRQILGQKVEFLVSFYNNEISEKSEIFDDQFSVERPDGSNFTLKIRSTKLEDSAMYFCASSVGQGRDTEAFFGQGTRLTVV.

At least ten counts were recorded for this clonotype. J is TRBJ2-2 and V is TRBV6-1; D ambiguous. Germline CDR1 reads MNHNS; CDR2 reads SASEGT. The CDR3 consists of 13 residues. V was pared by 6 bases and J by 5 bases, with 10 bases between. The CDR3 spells CASSVLSTGELFF. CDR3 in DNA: TGTGCCAGCAGCGTACTCAGTACCGGGGAGCTGTTTTTT.

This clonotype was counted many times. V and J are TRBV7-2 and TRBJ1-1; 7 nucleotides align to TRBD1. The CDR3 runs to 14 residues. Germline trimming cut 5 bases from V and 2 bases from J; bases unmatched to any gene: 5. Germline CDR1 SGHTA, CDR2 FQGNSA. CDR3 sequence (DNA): TGTGCCAGCAGCGGAGGACAGGTTAACACTGAAGCTTTCTTT. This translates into CASSGGQVNTEAFF.

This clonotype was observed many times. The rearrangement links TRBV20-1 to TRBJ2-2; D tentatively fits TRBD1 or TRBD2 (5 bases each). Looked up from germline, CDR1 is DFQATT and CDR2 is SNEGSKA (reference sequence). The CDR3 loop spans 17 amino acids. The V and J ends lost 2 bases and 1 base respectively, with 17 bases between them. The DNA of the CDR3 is TGCAGTGCTAGACCTATTTCCGGGACCCGGAACACCGGGGAGCTGTTTTTT. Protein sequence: CSARPISGTRNTGELFF.